The present T cell receptor beta chain was sequenced within a study of T cells in tumors after PD-1 blockade. Overall study context: Treatment was either pembrolizumab 200 mg every 3 weeks or cemiplimab 350 mg every 2 weeks. Mean per blood sample: 113,528 templates (about 21,000-270,000), 36,536 unique clonotypes.

TCRdb keeps only in-frame clones here, not all; method: immunoSEQ multiplex PCR. The sample has about 59,000 clones; roughly 77% are singletons. CDR3 size: 15 residues. Germline V gene lookup returns CDR1 MGHRA and CDR2 YSYEKL. The ends were cut back, 4 bases at V and 8 bases at J, with 20 bases in the middle. The clonotype originates from a human donor with basal cell carcinoma. The rearrangement uses TRBV4-1 and TRBJ1-2; D gene ambiguous. This specimen was PBMCs, taken before anti-PD-1 treatment. The CDR3 sequence is CASSPNNYAPWGYTF. CDR3 bases: TGCGCCAGCAGCCCCAATAATTATGCCCCGTGGGGCTACACCTTC.